Listed below are T cell receptor beta chains from one sample, sequenced in a study of cytomegalovirus exposure and HLA in healthy donors. Repertoires were generated with immunoSEQ multiplex PCR, while TCRdb's copy carries only in-frame clones and drops some. This repertoire shows around 130,000 clones, roughly 86% found once; its top ten account for less than 1.5%. Sequencing used PBMCs. The source of these receptors is a young man in good health and CMV-seronegative. The CDR3 runs from the conserved cysteine through the conserved F or W. Each record gives: clone size, V gene, CDR3 protein. For some rows the clone size is stated as once, few or many, or as a class when expanded; others skip it.

size: NA; V: TRBV30; CDR3: CAWSVLPVQPIQYF
size: once; V: TRBV6-1; CDR3: CASSEARREGVGELFF
size: NA; V: TRBV6-1; CDR3: CASRKTDRDYGYTF
size: NA; V: TRBV9; CDR3: CASSRGQITNEKLFF
size: NA; V: TRBV6-1; CDR3: CASSTQGAGNTIYF
size: NA; V: TRBV5-1; CDR3: CASSIVTGGAETQYF
size: NA; V: TRBV6-4; CDR3: CASSDPQGLARNPPSGANVLTF
size: NA; V: TRBV6-1; CDR3: CASSEVGLLFGYTF
size: NA; V: TRBV9; CDR3: CASSTGLAGVEQFF
size: NA; V: TRBV10-3; CDR3: CAIAVAGTVAYEQYF
size: NA; V: TRBV19; CDR3: CASSWASDISAYNEQFF
size: NA; V: TRBV6-5; CDR3: CASSYSVVETQYF
size: NA; V: TRBV9; CDR3: CASSALGTGGYYEQYF
size: NA; V: TRBV11-3; CDR3: CASSPEEGYGYTF
size: NA; V: TRBV27; CDR3: CASSLRVSTDTQYF
size: once; V: TRBV6-5; CDR3: CASGDRSSGANVLTF
size: NA; V: TRBV4-3; CDR3: CASSQDRARRANGYTF
size: NA; V: TRBV6-1; CDR3: CASSERTSGGGNEQFF
size: NA; V: TRBV6-6; CDR3: CASRVWGEEQYF
size: NA; V: TRBV5-4; CDR3: CASSQQGDGYTF
size: NA; V: TRBV7-2; CDR3: CASSLGTDGSPLHF
size: NA; V: TRBV27; CDR3: CASWGVAAPSSYNEQFF
size: NA; V: TRBV18; CDR3: CASSPPAAGSYEQYF
size: NA; V: TRBV5-1; CDR3: CASSWDKSYEQYF
size: once; V: TRBV6-5; CDR3: CASGQGKNIQYF
size: NA; V: TRBV14; CDR3: CASSRLRDRNYNEQFF
size: NA; V: TRBV5-1; CDR3: CASSHGTIYNEQFF
size: NA; V: TRBV4-3; CDR3: CASSQARAGNTEAFF
size: NA; V: TRBV4-3; CDR3: CASSQELTGGNTEAFF
size: NA; V: TRBV27; CDR3: CASSLAGGPNYGYTF
size: NA; V: TRBV5-1; CDR3: CASSLGGENSFFPEQYF
size: once; V: TRBV4-1; CDR3: CASSLGQGSEKLFF
size: NA; V: TRBV19; CDR3: CASSGTRSSYEQYF
size: NA; V: TRBV5-4; CDR3: CASSLEVRRGSMNTEAFF
size: NA; V: TRBV18; CDR3: CASSPGTGRQETQYF
size: few; V: TRBV7-8; CDR3: CASSLLGAYEQYF
size: NA; V: TRBV9; CDR3: CASILPGTSGRKCETGELFF
size: NA; V: TRBV5-6; CDR3: CASSWGVAGGNEQFF
size: NA; V: TRBV19; CDR3: CASSTRLAGNQETQYF
size: NA; V: TRBV9; CDR3: CASSPGSVYEQYF
size: NA; V: TRBV5-1; CDR3: CASSVLAGKYNEQFF
size: NA; V: TRBV18; CDR3: CASSPSQASKRVEQFF
size: few; V: TRBV5-1; CDR3: CASSLAGQGVTEAFF
size: NA; V: TRBV2; CDR3: CASSELAGVVPQYF
size: few; V: TRBV6-5; CDR3: CASSYTDTDTEAFF
size: NA; V: TRBV5-4; CDR3: CASSLEIRSGSSDNEQFF
size: NA; V: TRBV4-1; CDR3: CASSLNSGSNEQFF
size: NA; V: TRBV7-8; CDR3: CASSLAADGNTEAFF
size: NA; V: TRBV9; CDR3: CASSPGDRGAVFF
size: NA; V: TRBV7-9; CDR3: CASSLGTEFGPQHF
size: once; V: TRBV5-1; CDR3: CASSPQGSGNTIYF
size: NA; V: TRBV7-3; CDR3: CASSLDRGGKNIQYF
size: NA; V: TRBV10-3; CDR3: CATQGLAGDEQYF
size: NA; V: TRBV9; CDR3: CASSPIMRLNTEAFF